This T cell receptor (beta chain) appears in the sequencing data of a study of cytomegalovirus exposure and HLA in healthy donors. The germline gives CDR1 MNHNS, CDR2 SASEGT. This CDR3 is 15 amino acids long. Turning to this clone: The antigen is unknown. One end of the junction varies from germline; a read error may be responsible.

General study points: Specific recognition of CMV antigens was confirmed in vitro for a few chains (all CMV-associated).

Profiling relied on immunoSEQ multiplex PCR, and the TCRdb table lists in-frame clones only, not all of them. Among about 130,000 clones listed, 88% were seen once. The TCR comes from a man aged 25-45 years in good health and CMV-seronegative. Sequenced material: PBMCs. This sequence joins TRBV6-1 and TRBJ2-4; 10 nucleotides align to TRBD2. The CDR3 is CAGSVSGRAGNIQYF. In DNA, the CDR3 is TGTGCCGGCAGCGTGAGCGGGAGGGCAGGGAACATTCAGTACTTC.